The 9 T cell receptor beta chains below all came from one sample that was sequenced in a study of CD8 T cells in ankylosing spondylitis. MiXCR was run by TCRdb on the 5' RACE reads, yielding one entry per CDR3 protein. The table records roughly 68,000 distinct CDR3 sequences, under 7.5% of them present only once. The sequencing input was synovial fluid, either unsorted or a sorted T cell fraction (not recorded which). These receptors were taken from a male donor with ankylosing spondylitis.

The chain couples TRBV6-1 to TRBJ2-3; 8 nucleotides match TRBD1. The J segment lost 2 bases and the V segment lost 5 bases, leaving 9 bases of the junction unmatched. The CDR3 totals 16 residues. CDR1 is MNHNS and CDR2 is SASEGT in the germline V gene. The CDR3 DNA reads as TGTGCCAGCAGTAGAACCCCGACAGGGGTCACAGATACGCAGTATTTT. It encodes CASSRTPTGVTDTQYF.

There are many counts of this clonotype. The chain links TRBV7-3 to TRBJ2-2; the D is unclear. Germline-derived CDR1 and CDR2 are SGHTA and FQGTGA. Trimming shortened V by 2 bases and J by 0 bases, and 10 bases separated the two germline ends. This CDR3 comprises 16 residues. The chain's CDR3 is CASSLGFGTNTGELFF. DNA for the CDR3: TGTGCCAGCAGCTTAGGTTTCGGTACGAACACCGGGGAGCTGTTTTTT.

This clonotype was observed at least ten times. The V gene is TRBV21-1, the J gene TRBJ2-5. TRBV21-1 is a documented pseudogene. The CDR3 is 14 residues long. CDR3 sequence (DNA): TGTGCCAGCAGCAAGGTCAACCAGCAAGAGACCCAGTACTTC. This encodes CASSKVNQQETQYF.

This clonotype was seen many times. The rearrangement uses TRBV29-1 and TRBJ1-5; D is unclear. This CDR3 has 13 amino acids. The V gene lost 7 bases and the J gene lost 0 bases, with 10 bases spanning the gap. Germline-derived CDR1 and CDR2 are SQVTM and ANQGSEA. CDR3 residues: CSAGPGSNQPQHF. For the CDR3, the DNA is TGCAGCGCCGGTCCAGGTAGCAATCAGCCCCAGCATTTT.

There are a few counts of this clonotype. This rearrangement joins TRBV20-1 to TRBJ2-3, with D unclear. There are 12 residues in the CDR3. Trimming took 6 bases from V and 0 from J, leaving 7 bases between them. CDR1 is DFQATT and CDR2 is SNEGSKA in the germline V gene (reference sequence). CDR3 in DNA: TGCAGTGCGCAGACTAGCACAGATACGCAGTATTTT. Translating gives CSAQTSTDTQYF.

This rearrangement joins TRBV4-2 to TRBJ2-2; TRBD2 agrees at 11 bases. Trimming at V came to 1 base and at J to 5 bases, leaving 6 bases not matched to a gene. The CDR3 is made up of 17 amino acids. Looked up from germline, CDR1 is LGHNA and CDR2 is YNFKEQ. The CDR3 loop reads CASSQAELAGETGELFF. The CDR3 DNA is TGTGCCAGCAGCCAAGCCGAACTAGCGGGAGAAACCGGGGAGCTGTTTTTT.

On this clonotype itself: Given the absence of the conserved phenylalanine or tryptophan at the CDR3 end, a read error is likely. The CDR3 coding sequence is TGTGCCAGCAGTGAAGCGTGGTCAGGGCTCGGTTCACCCCTCCACTGT. Protein sequence: CASSEAWSGLGSPLHC. The chain carries TRBV2 and TRBJ1-6; D possibly corresponds to TRBD1 (5 bases). Germline CDR1 and CDR2: SNHLY and FYNNEI. The V and J ends lost 0 bases and 9 bases respectively, with 15 bases between them. The CDR3 covers 16 residues.

At least ten counts were recorded for this clonotype. The chain joins TRBV20-1 to TRBJ2-7; 11 nucleotides match TRBD2. Germline CDR1 reads DFQATT; CDR2 reads SNEGSKA (reference sequence). The junction had 13 bases not matched to a gene; V was cut back by 0 bases and J by 6 bases. This CDR3 has 17 residues. CDR3 protein: CSARDGSPGLAASEQYF. CDR3 DNA sequence: TGCAGTGCTAGAGATGGTAGTCCGGGACTAGCGGCTTCCGAGCAGTACTTC.

This clonotype came up a few times. This sequence joins TRBV7-2 and TRBJ2-5, with 7 bases matching TRBD2. The CDR3 loop spans 13 amino acids. In germline, CDR1 is SGHTA, CDR2 FQGNSA. Trimming at V came to 6 bases and at J to 9 bases, leaving 10 bases not matched to a gene. The CDR3 DNA reads as TGTGCCAGCAGGCGGGAGTCCTTGGTGGCCCAGTACTTC. Amino acids: CASRRESLVAQYF.